The rows below give T cell receptor beta chains drawn from one sample of a study of CD8+CD57+ T cells in acquired aplastic anemia. TCRdb recomputed calls from the reads with MiXCR, one row per CDR3 protein. The data contain 100,000 to 150,000 distinct CDR3 sequences, approximately 36% of them singletons. Sequenced material: sorted CD4+, CD8+, or CD8+CD57+ T cells (not recorded which) from PBMCs. The receptors were gathered from a human donor with aplastic anemia. Each CDR3 is given with its conserved first and last residue. A D gene is named only where the DNA matches it firmly. Clone size is not always given. Where it is, it says once, few, many or a class for expanded clones.

d_call clone_size j_call v_call cdr3_nt cdr3_aa
NA NA TRBJ1-2 TRBV3-1 TGTGCCAGCAGCCAAGATCGGGGGGATCGGGGCTACACCTTC CASSQDRGDRGYTF
NA many TRBJ1-5 TRBV19 TGTGCCAGTAACCGTCCCGGTCAGCCCCAGCATTTT CASNRPGQPQHF
TRBD2 many TRBJ2-2 TRBV14 TGTGCCAGCAGCCGCCGAGGGGTAGCGGGTGCCGGGGAGCTGTTTTTT CASSRRGVAGAGELFF
NA many TRBJ1-3 TRBV19 TGTGCCAGTAGTATTTTGGACAACTCTGGAAACACCATATATTTT CASSILDNSGNTIYF
NA many TRBJ1-4 TRBV19 TGTGCCAGTAGTATTGACAGGAGGTCTAATGAAAAACTGTTTTTT CASSIDRRSNEKLFF
NA once TRBJ1-2 TRBV12-3/TRBV12-4 TGTGCCAGCAGTTTGGGAGTAAATAGGGATGGCTACACCTTC CASSLGVNRDGYTF
NA few TRBJ1-3 TRBV6-1 TGTGCCAGCAGACAAGGGCCTCTCGGAGAAAACACCATATATTTT CASRQGPLGENTIYF
NA many TRBJ1-1 TRBV3-1 TGTGCCAGCAGCCAAGGCACTGTGAACACTGAAGCTTTCTTT CASSQGTVNTEAFF
TRBD1 many TRBJ1-2 TRBV6-2/TRBV6-3 TGTGCCAGCACCCATGACAGGGAGCGTGGTGGCTACACCTTC CASTHDRERGGYTF
NA NA TRBJ2-6 TRBV5-6 TGTGCCAGCAGCTCCCTCCGGGACACCTACCCTGGGGCCAACGTCCTGACTTTC CASSSLRDTYPGANVLTF
NA NA TRBJ1-2 TRBV20-1 TGCAGTGCACCTGGACAGACGCGACTGTATGGCTACACCTTC CSAPGQTRLYGYTF
TRBD2 NA TRBJ2-1 TRBV27 TGTGCCAGCAGTTTAAATGGACTAGCGGGGGGTGAGCAGTTCTTC CASSLNGLAGGEQFF
NA NA TRBJ2-5 TRBV2 TGCGCCAGCAGTGAAGGGGGGCTAAGCCAAGAGACCCAGTACTTC CASSEGGLSQETQYF
NA many TRBJ1-2 TRBV20-1 TGCAGTGCTCGAGACAGGCATTATGGCTACACCTTC CSARDRHYGYTF
NA many TRBJ1-6 TRBV6-6 TGTGCCAGCAGATACAGGGATAATTCACCCCTCCACTTT CASRYRDNSPLHF
NA many TRBJ1-1 TRBV7-2 TGTGCCAGCAGCCTTGTAAGGGGGGCTGAAGCTTTCTTT CASSLVRGAEAFF
NA many TRBJ1-1 TRBV29-1 TGCAGCGTTGAAGGTAGCGGGTGGGTATCAGAAGCTTTCTTT CSVEGSGWVSEAFF
TRBD1 many TRBJ2-7 TRBV7-9 TGTGCCAGCAGCACCGCGACAGGGCGGTACGAGCAGTACTTC CASSTATGRYEQYF
NA NA TRBJ1-1 TRBV19 TGTGCCAGTAGTGGAAATCCCGCTGAAGCTTTCTTT CASSGNPAEAFF
TRBD1 NA TRBJ1-1 TRBV3-1 TGTGCCAGCGGCCACGGGGACAGGGGATTGTCTGAAGCTTTCTTT CASGHGDRGLSEAFF
NA NA TRBJ1-1 TRBV9 TGTGACAGCAGCCAAGGACGGGCGAACACTGAAGCTTTCTTT CDSSQGRANTEAFF
NA NA TRBJ1-2 TRBV15 TGTGCCACCAGCAGAGATTTCGGGAACTATGGCTACACCTTC CATSRDFGNYGYTF
NA NA TRBJ1-1 TRBV5-1 TGCGCCAGCTCGGGGGCCACTGAAGCTTTCTTT CASSGATEAFF
NA NA TRBJ2-1 TRBV29-1 TGCAGCGGGGGCGGGATGTACAATGAGCAGTTCTTC CSGGGMYNEQFF
NA NA TRBJ1-2 TRBV2 TGTGCCAGCAGTGATGGGGAGGGTTATTATGGCTACACCTTC CASSDGEGYYGYTF
NA NA TRBJ2-2 TRBV9 TGTGCCAGCAGCCTCAACAGAGGAACCGGGGAGCCGTTTTTT CASSLNRGTGEPFF
TRBD1 many TRBJ2-7 TRBV19 TGTGCCAGCGGTAGGACAGGGAATACCTACGAGCAGTACTTC CASGRTGNTYEQYF
NA many TRBJ2-3 TRBV4-3 TGCGCCAGCAGCCAAACTAGCACAGATACGCAGTATTTT CASSQTSTDTQYF
TRBD2 many TRBJ2-3 TRBV10-3 TGTGCCATCAGTGATAGCGGGGAAAGAGATACGCAGTATTTT CAISDSGERDTQYF
TRBD2 many TRBJ2-1 TRBV7-2 TGTGCCAGCAGCAACCGCGGGGGAGGGTTTGAGCAGTTCTTC CASSNRGGGFEQFF
NA NA TRBJ1-2 TRBV24-1 TGTGCCACCAGTCAGGGGATGGGCTATGGCTACACCTTC CATSQGMGYGYTF
TRBD2 many TRBJ2-1 TRBV24-1 TGTGCCACTCGTGGGAGCGGGGCCCTCCCCCAGGGAAATGAGCAGTTCTTC CATRGSGALPQGNEQFF
NA many TRBJ2-5 TRBV5-5 TGTGCCAGCAGCTTGGGACGGATCCAAGAGACCCAGTACTTC CASSLGRIQETQYF
NA many TRBJ2-2 TRBV5-6 TGTGCCAGCAGCTTTTCACAGGGGGAGCTGTTTTTT CASSFSQGELFF
TRBD1 many TRBJ2-3 TRBV20-1 TGCAGTGCTAGAAAGGGGGCACTATCAGATACGCAGTATTTT CSARKGALSDTQYF
TRBD2 NA TRBJ2-7 TRBV10-3 TGTGCCATCAGTGAGCGGGGGGTCTCCTACGAGCAGTACTTC CAISERGVSYEQYF
NA many TRBJ2-4 TRBV10-3 TGTGCCATCAGCCCCCTTCCGGGTCCAGCCAAAAACATTCAGTACTTC CAISPLPGPAKNIQYF
TRBD2 NA TRBJ2-1 TRBV3-1 TGTGCCAGCAGCCAGCGAGCGGGGGCCACCTACAATGAGCAGTTCTTC CASSQRAGATYNEQFF
TRBD1 NA TRBJ1-2 TRBV5-1 TGCGCCAGCAGCTGGGGGACAGGGAGGGATGGCTACACCTTC CASSWGTGRDGYTF
NA many TRBJ2-1 TRBV20-1 TGCAGTGCTAGAGACTGGCAGGGCAATGACAATGAGCAGTTCTTC CSARDWQGNDNEQFF
TRBD2 many TRBJ2-1 TRBV20-1 TGCAGTGCCAGGGATGGTGAGCGGGGGACCCTAGGTGAGCAGTTCTTC CSARDGERGTLGEQFF
NA NA TRBJ2-7 TRBV29-1 TGCAGCGTTGAGATTAGCGGAAACTACGAGCAGTACTTC CSVEISGNYEQYF
NA NA TRBJ1-1 TRBV6-5 TGTGCCAGCAGTTCTTTAAGGACTACCCTCGCTGAAGCTTTCTTT CASSSLRTTLAEAFF
NA many TRBJ2-2 TRBV10-2 TGCGCCAGCAGGCAGGGAACGAACACCGGGGAGCTGTTTTTT CASRQGTNTGELFF
TRBD1 NA TRBJ1-6 TRBV19 TGTGCCAGTAGTGCGGAGGGACAGGGGAAACCACCCCTCCACTTT CASSAEGQGKPPLHF